One T cell receptor beta chain is described in this entry. What it recognizes is unknown. The method was immunoSEQ multiplex PCR; TCRdb's version includes in-frame clones alone and lacks a portion of them. The repertoire holds fewer than 120,000 clones, with around nine tenths as singletons. This CDR3 is 12 amino acids long. Per the germline V gene, CDR1 is MRHNA and CDR2 is SNTAGT. V shed 2 bases and J shed 5 bases, with 3 bases lying between them. Donors were drawn from the approximately 110-subject validation cohort, separate from the approximately 680-subject first cohort. The data are from a study of cytomegalovirus exposure and HLA in healthy donors. As for the study in general: The use of the same platform for the 90 to 150 validation repertoires and the 550 to 850 first-cohort repertoires was reported by a later analysis. Study-wide points: Three chains linked to CMV were shown in vitro to be specific for CMV antigens. Associated with cytomegalovirus, according to the listing, were 150 to 200 TCR beta chains.

Material for sequencing was PBMCs. The source is a woman in her late teens or twenties in good health and CMV-seronegative. The chain recombines TRBV6-4 with TRBJ1-4; D is unresolved. The CDR3 protein is CASSDPNEKLFF. The CDR3 coding sequence is TGTGCCAGCAGTGACCCGAATGAAAAACTGTTTTTT.